One and the same sample provided the 4 T cell receptor beta chains below, sequenced in a study of T cell responses to AZD1222 COVID-19 vaccine. The table came from immunoSEQ multiplex PCR; TCRdb's copy has only in-frame clones and leaves some out. The sample shows about 140,000 clones, 92% of them seen only once. The sample in question was peripheral blood, obtained on day 0 of AZD1222 vaccination. The receptors were gathered from an adult in good health.

The rearrangement uses TRBV5-1 and TRBJ2-4, with D unresolved. CDR1 SGHRS and CDR2 YFSETQ come from the germline V gene. The CDR3 runs to 16 residues. Deletions cut 0 bases from V and 0 bases from J, with 10 bases between. The DNA of the CDR3 is TGCGCCAGCAGCTTGGGCAGGCCGCTAGCCAAAAACATTCAGTACTTC. It codes for CASSLGRPLAKNIQYF.

This chain joins TRBV3-1 (or the pseudogene TRBV3-2) and TRBJ2-1; TRBD2 matches at 14 bases. The germline CDR1 and CDR2 sequences are LGHDT and YNNKEL (reference sequence). The V segment lost 1 base and the J segment 5 bases; nucleotides outside the gene matches: 4. This CDR3 is 17 amino acids long. The CDR3 bases are TGTGCCAGCAGCCAAGTGACTAGCGGGAGGGGGCACAATGAGCAGTTCTTC. This sequence encodes CASSQVTSGRGHNEQFF.

The J gene is TRBJ1-1, the V gene TRBV6-5; D call uncertain. The germline CDR1 and CDR2 sequences are MNHEY and SVGAGI. The length of the CDR3 is 13 residues. The V and J ends lost 10 bases and 0 bases respectively, with 12 bases between them. The CDR3 is CATRALMNTEAFF. DNA of the CDR3: TGTGCCACCCGAGCTCTAATGAACACTGAAGCTTTCTTT.

The rearrangement joins TRBV28 to TRBJ1-6; TRBD1 matches at 7 bases. The junction had 5 bases not matched to a gene; V was cut back by 6 bases and J by 0 bases. The CDR3 totals 16 residues. Germline CDR1 and CDR2: MDHEN and SYDVKM. CDR3 sequence reads: CASSPTGSSYNSPLHF. The CDR3 DNA sequence: TGTGCCAGCAGCCCGACAGGGAGCTCCTATAATTCACCCCTCCACTTT.